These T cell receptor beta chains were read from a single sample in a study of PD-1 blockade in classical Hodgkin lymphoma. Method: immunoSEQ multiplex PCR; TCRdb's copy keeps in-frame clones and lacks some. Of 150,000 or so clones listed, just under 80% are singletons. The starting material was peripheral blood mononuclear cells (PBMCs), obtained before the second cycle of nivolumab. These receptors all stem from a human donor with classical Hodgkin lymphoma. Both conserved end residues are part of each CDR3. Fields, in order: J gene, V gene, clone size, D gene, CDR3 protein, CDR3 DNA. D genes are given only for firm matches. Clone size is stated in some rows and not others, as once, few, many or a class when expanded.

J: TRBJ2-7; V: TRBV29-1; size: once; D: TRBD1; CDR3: CSVEVYPGTGNEQYF; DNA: TGCAGCGTTGAAGTATACCCCGGGACAGGGAACGAGCAGTACTTC
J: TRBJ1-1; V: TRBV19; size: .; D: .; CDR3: CASSPRPGRAFF; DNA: TGTGCCAGTAGTCCCCGCCCTGGGCGGGCTTTCTTT
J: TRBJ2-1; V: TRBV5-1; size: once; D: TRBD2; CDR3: CASSSSSGRAPYNEQFF; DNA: TGCGCCAGCAGCTCCTCTAGCGGGAGGGCCCCCTACAATGAGCAGTTCTTC
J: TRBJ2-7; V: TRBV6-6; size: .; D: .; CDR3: CASSYPPGGSAEQYF; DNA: TGTGCCAGCAGTTACCCTCCGGGGGGCAGTGCGGAGCAGTACTTC
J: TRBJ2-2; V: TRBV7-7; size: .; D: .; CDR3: CASSVRGSTGELFF; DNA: TGTGCTAGCAGCGTTAGGGGGAGCACCGGGGAGCTGTTTTTT
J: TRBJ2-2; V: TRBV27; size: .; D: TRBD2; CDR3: CASSPPQTSGRVPGELFF; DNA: TGTGCCAGCAGTCCACCGCAGACTAGCGGGAGGGTCCCCGGGGAGCTGTTTTTT
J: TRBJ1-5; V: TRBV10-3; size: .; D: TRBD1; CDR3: CAISDGTGGNQPQHF; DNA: TGTGCCATCAGTGACGGGACAGGGGGCAATCAGCCCCAGCATTTT
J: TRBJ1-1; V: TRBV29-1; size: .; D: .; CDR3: CSVVEQMNTEAFF; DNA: TGCAGCGTTGTTGAACAGATGAACACTGAAGCTTTCTTT
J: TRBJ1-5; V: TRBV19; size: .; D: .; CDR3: CASSTGHSNQPQHF; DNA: TGTGCCAGTAGTACAGGCCATAGCAATCAGCCCCAGCATTTT
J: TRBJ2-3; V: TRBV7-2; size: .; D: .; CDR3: CASSLFWPNLPRGDTQYF; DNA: TGTGCCAGCAGCTTATTCTGGCCAAACCTCCCACGGGGGGATACGCAGTATTTT
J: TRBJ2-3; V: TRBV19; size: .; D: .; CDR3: CARPDTDTQYF; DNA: TGTGCCAGGCCTGACACAGATACGCAGTATTTT
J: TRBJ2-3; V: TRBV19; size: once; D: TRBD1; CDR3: CASPPQPGQIFIRDTQYF; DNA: TGTGCCAGTCCACCACAGCCGGGACAGATCTTCATAAGGGATACGCAGTATTTT
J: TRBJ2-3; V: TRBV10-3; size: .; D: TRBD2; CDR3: CAISPSGGYTDTQYF; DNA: TGTGCCATCAGTCCCTCGGGAGGGTACACAGATACGCAGTATTTT
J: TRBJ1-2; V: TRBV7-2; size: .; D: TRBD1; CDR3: CASSGDRVIHGYTF; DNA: TGTGCCAGCAGCGGGGACAGGGTAATACATGGCTACACCTTC
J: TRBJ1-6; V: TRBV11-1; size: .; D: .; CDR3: CASSFQSYSPLHF; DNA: TGTGCCAGCAGCTTTCAAAGCTATTCACCCCTCCACTTT
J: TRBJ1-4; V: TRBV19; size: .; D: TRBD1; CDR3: CASSDREGEKLFF; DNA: TGTGCCAGTAGTGACAGGGAGGGTGAAAAACTGTTTTTT
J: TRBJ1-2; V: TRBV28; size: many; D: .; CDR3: CASSPILGVGYTF; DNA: TGTGCCAGCAGCCCCATCCTGGGGGTAGGCTACACCTTC
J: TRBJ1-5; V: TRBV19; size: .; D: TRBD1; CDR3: CASSDPIYRGLIRPQHF; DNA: TGTGCCAGTAGTGACCCGATCTACAGGGGGCTCATCAGACCCCAGCATTTT
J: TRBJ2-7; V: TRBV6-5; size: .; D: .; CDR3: CASRPPGGDGYEQYF; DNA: TGTGCCAGCAGACCCCCCGGGGGAGATGGGTACGAGCAGTACTTC
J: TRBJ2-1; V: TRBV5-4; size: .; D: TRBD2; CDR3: CASSLTSGSSYNEQFF; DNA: TGTGCCAGCAGCTTGACTAGCGGAAGCTCCTACAATGAGCAGTTCTTC
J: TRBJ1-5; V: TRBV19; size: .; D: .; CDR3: CASSITRGYWPQHF; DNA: TGTGCCAGTAGTATAACGAGGGGGTATTGGCCCCAGCATTTT
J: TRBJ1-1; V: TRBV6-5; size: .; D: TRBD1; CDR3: CASSYGQGLEAFF; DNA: TGTGCCAGCAGTTATGGACAGGGCCTTGAAGCTTTCTTT
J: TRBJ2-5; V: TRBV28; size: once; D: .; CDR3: CASSFFRLGETQYF; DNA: TGTGCCAGCAGTTTTTTCCGGCTCGGGGAGACCCAGTACTTC
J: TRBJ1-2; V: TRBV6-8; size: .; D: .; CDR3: CASTGPWGYTF; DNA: TGTGCCAGCACGGGTCCTTGGGGCTACACCTTC
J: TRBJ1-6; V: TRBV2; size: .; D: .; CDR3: CASSDQGFIGSPLHF; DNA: TGTGCCAGCAGTGATCAGGGGTTCATTGGTTCACCCCTCCACTTT
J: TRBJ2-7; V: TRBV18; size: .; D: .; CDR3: CASSLYRVPYEQYF; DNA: TGTGCCAGCTCACTCTACAGGGTGCCCTACGAGCAGTACTTC
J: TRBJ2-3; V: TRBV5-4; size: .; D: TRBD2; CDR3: CAASGTSGGDTQYF; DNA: TGTGCCGCCTCCGGGACTAGCGGGGGGGATACGCAGTATTTT
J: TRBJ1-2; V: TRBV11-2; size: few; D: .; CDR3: CASSFEGSYGYTF; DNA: TGTGCCAGCAGCTTCGAGGGATCTTATGGCTACACCTTC
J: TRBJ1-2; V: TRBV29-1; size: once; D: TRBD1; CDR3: CSGGQENYGYTF; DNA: TGCAGCGGTGGACAGGAAAACTATGGCTACACCTTC
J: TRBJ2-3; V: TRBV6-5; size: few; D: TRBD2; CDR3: CASSYGGSRPDTQYF; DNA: TGTGCCAGCAGTTACGGCGGGAGTCGGCCAGATACGCAGTATTTT
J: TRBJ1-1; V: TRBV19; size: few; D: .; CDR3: CASSIERGDEAFF; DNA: TGTGCCAGTAGTATTGAAAGGGGGGATGAAGCTTTCTTT
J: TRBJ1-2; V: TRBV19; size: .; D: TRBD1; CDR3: CASYRGNGYTF; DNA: TGTGCCAGTTACAGGGGTAATGGCTACACCTTC
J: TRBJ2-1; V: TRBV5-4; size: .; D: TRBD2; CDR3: CASRSRGLAGDLVGYNEQFF; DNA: TGTGCCAGCAGGTCACGAGGACTAGCGGGGGACCTGGTGGGCTACAATGAGCAGTTCTTC
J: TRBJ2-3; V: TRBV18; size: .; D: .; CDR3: CASSPGVRRTDTQYF; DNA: TGTGCCAGCTCACCGGGGGTCAGAAGAACAGATACGCAGTATTTT
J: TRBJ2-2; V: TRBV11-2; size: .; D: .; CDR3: CASSLGRGGDTGELFF; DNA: TGTGCCAGCAGCTTAGGAAGAGGGGGTGACACCGGGGAGCTGTTTTTT
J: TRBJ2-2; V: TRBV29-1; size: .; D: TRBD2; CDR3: CSAAPGTSGTGELFF; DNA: TGCAGCGCGGCCCCTGGGACTAGTGGGACCGGGGAGCTGTTTTTT
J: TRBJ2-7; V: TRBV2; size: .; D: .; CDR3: CASSLATGSSYEQYF; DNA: TGTGCCAGCAGCCTTGCGACAGGAAGCTCCTACGAGCAGTACTTC
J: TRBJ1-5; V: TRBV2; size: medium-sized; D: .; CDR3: CASSVPGDSNQPQHF; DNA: TGTGCCAGCAGTGTTCCAGGGGACAGCAATCAGCCCCAGCATTTT
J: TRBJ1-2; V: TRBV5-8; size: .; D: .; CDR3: CASSWTANYGYTF; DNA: TGTGCCAGCAGCTGGACAGCTAACTATGGCTACACCTTC
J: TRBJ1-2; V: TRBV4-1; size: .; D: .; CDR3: CASSQESTGRVHGYTF; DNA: TGCGCCAGCAGCCAAGAATCCACAGGGAGGGTCCACGGCTACACCTTC